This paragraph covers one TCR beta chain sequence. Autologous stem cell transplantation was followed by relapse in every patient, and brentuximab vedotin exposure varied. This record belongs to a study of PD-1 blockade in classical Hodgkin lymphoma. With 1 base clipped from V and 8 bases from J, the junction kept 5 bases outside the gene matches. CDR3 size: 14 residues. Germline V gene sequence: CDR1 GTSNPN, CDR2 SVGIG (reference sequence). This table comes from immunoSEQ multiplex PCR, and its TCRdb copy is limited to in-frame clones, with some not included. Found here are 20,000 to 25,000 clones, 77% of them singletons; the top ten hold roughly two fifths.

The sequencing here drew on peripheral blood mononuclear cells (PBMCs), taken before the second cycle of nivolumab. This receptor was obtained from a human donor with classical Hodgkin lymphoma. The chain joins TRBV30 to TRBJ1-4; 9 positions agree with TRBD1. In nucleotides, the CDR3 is TGTGCCTGGAGTGAGGGGACAGGGCGGGAAAAACTGTTTTTT. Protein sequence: CAWSEGTGREKLFF.